The clone carrying this TCR beta chain showed up many times. Its cognate antigen is unknown. The CDR3 is 17 amino acids. Germline CDR1 reads SEHNR; CDR2 reads FQNEAQ (reference sequence). Between the trimmed V and J ends, which lost 7 bases and 5 bases, there was a span of 23 bases. The data stem from a study of T-cell memory formation after mild COVID-19. Study-level background: The study found TCR clusters largely donor specific. Overall study findings and caveats: Contracting CD4+ clones were located mainly in CM and EM, and CD8+ clones in EMRA. Day 15 to 85 contracting clones showed balanced CD4/CD8; day 15 to 37 expanders favored CD4+.

TCRdb re-analysed the 5' RACE reads in MiXCR, keeping a single row per CDR3 protein. The table includes some 450,000 distinct CDR3 sequences, about a sixth detected once. The sequenced sample consisted of PBMCs or a T cell subset sorted from them (not recorded which). The sequence derives from a man younger than 35 who had mild COVID-19 (a few samples of this study predate the infection). Cell type and time point are not known. The genes are TRBV7-9 and TRBJ2-2; weak D call: TRBD1 (5 bases). CDR3 DNA sequence: TGTGCCAGCAACTCACAGGTTCGCTATACCCGAACCGGGGAGCTGTTTTTT. Its protein product is CASNSQVRYTRTGELFF.